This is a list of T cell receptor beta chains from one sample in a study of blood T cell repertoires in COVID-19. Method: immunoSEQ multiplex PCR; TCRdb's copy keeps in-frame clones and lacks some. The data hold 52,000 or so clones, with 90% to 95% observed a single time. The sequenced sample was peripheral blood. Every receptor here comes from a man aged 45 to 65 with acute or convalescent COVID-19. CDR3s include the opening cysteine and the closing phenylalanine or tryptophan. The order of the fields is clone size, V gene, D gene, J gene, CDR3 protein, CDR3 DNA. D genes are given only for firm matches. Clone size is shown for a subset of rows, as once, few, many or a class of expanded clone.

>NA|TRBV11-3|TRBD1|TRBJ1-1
CASSLVQGGFEAFF
TGTGCCAGCAGCTTAGTACAGGGGGGGTTCGAAGCTTTCTTT
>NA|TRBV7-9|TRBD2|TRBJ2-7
CASSMHEAGRSEQYF
TGTGCCAGCAGCATGCATGAAGCGGGACGATCCGAGCAGTACTTC
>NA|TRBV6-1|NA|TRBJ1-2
CASSPQGRNYGYTF
TGTGCCAGCAGTCCACAGGGACGTAACTATGGCTACACCTTC
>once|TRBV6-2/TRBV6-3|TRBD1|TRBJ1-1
CASSYSNAGGRMNTEAFF
TGTGCCAGCAGTTACTCGAATGCAGGGGGTCGAATGAACACTGAAGCTTTCTTT
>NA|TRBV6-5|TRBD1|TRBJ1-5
CASSSRQGAGQPQHF
TGTGCCAGCAGTTCAAGACAGGGGGCTGGTCAGCCCCAGCATTTT
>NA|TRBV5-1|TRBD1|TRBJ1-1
CASSDRDRDAYTEAFF
TGCGCCAGCAGCGACCGGGACAGGGATGCGTACACTGAAGCTTTCTTT
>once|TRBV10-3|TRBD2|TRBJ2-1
CAISDPGTSGNNEQFF
TGTGCCATCAGTGATCCCGGGACTAGCGGGAATAATGAGCAGTTCTTC
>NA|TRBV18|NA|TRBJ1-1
CASFPGGARGTEAFF
TGTGCCAGCTTTCCGGGGGGGGCGCGGGGCACTGAAGCTTTCTTT
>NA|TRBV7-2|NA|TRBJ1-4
CASSLVQLNEKLFF
TGTGCCAGCAGCTTAGTACAGCTTAATGAAAAACTGTTTTTT
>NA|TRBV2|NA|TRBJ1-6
CASSPNSLHTLHF
TGTGCCAGCAGCCCCAACAGCCTTCATACCCTCCACTTT
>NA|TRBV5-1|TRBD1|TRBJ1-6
CASTNRDRGYNSPLHF
TGCGCCAGCACAAACCGGGACAGGGGATATAATTCACCCCTCCACTTT